These 25 T cell receptor beta chains were sequenced from one sample in a study of glioma-infiltrating T cells. Amplification of TCR alpha and beta CDR3 regions from RNA used iRepertoire nested multiplex PCR. TCRdb analysed the multiplex PCR reads with MiXCR anew, one entry per CDR3 protein. This table has more than 300,000 distinct CDR3 sequences, roughly two fifths appearing once. Sequencing was done on a sample of glioma tissue, nonneoplastic brain tissue, or PBMCs (not recorded which). The receptors were sampled from a human donor with low-grade glioma or glioblastoma, undergoing nonglioma brain surgery, or in good health (not recorded which).

The rearrangement joins TRBV19 to TRBJ2-4; TRBD1 or TRBD2 may be the D gene (6 bases each). The J call is uncertain, as TRBJ2-1 better fits the DNA end. CDR1 is LNHDA and CDR2 is SQIVND in the germline V gene (reference sequence). The CDR3 contains 13 residues. The CDR3 is CASMGSGANEQFF. As DNA, the CDR3 is TGTGCCAGTATGGGGTCGGGGGCTAATGAGCAGTTCTTC.

J is TRBJ2-5 and V is TRBV24-1; TRBD2 aligns across 7 bases. CDR1 and CDR2 from the germline V gene are KGHDR and SFDVKD. V shed 1 base, J shed 2 bases, and the junction held 6 bases outside the gene matches. This CDR3 has 16 residues. CDR3 sequence (DNA): TGTGCCACCAGTGATTTCGGGGGGAACGCTCAAGAGACCCAGTACTTC. Encoded protein: CATSDFGGNAQETQYF.

A note on this clonotype: A much larger clonotype is one base distant, so this may be a read error. The rearrangement uses TRBV27 and TRBJ1-1; D is ambiguous. The V gene's germline CDR1 is MNHEY and CDR2 SMNVEV (reference sequence). Trimming cost V 2 bases and J 2 bases, with 6 bases left between them. The length of the CDR3 is 13 residues. CDR3 amino acids: CASSLNINTEAFF. DNA of the CDR3: TGTGCCAGCAGTTTAAACATAAACACTGAAGCTTTCTTT.

This clonotype turned up a few times. V is TRBV6-2 or TRBV6-3 and J is TRBJ2-3; 7 bases agree with TRBD2. Germline-derived CDR1 and CDR2 are MNHEY and SVGEGT. With 6 bases clipped from V and 6 bases from J, the junction kept 6 bases outside the gene matches. CDR3 length: 13 residues. This chain's CDR3 is CASSRDYADTQYF. In DNA, the CDR3 is TGTGCCAGCAGCCGGGACTATGCGGATACGCAGTATTTT.

To note about this clonotype: A read error may explain this, as a much larger clone is one base away. V usage is TRBV20-1 and J usage is TRBJ2-7; D not certain. Germline V gives CDR1 DFQATT, CDR2 SNEGSKA (reference sequence). CDR3 size: 13 residues. The DNA for the CDR3 is TGCAGTGCTAGGGTAGGGAATTCCTACGAGCAGCACTTC. It codes for CSARVGNSYEQHF.

A word on this clonotype: The junction departs from the called germline gene at one end, perhaps through a read error. The gene calls are TRBV27 and TRBJ1-2; D ambiguous. Germline-derived CDR1 and CDR2 are MNHEY and SMNVEV (reference sequence). The length of the CDR3 is 13 residues. Written as DNA, the CDR3 is TGTGCCAGCAGTTTCCGGGCCAACTATTGCTACACTTTC. Protein: CASSFRANYCYTF.

The gene calls are TRBV7-2 and TRBJ2-1; D not resolved. The germline V and J ends were trimmed by 4 bases and 5 bases, with 12 bases remaining between them. The V gene's germline CDR1 is SGHTA and CDR2 FQGNSA. This CDR3 contains 14 residues. The DNA for the CDR3 is TGTGCCAGCAGCTCAGCCCTAGGAAACAATGAGCAGTTCTTC. It codes for CASSSALGNNEQFF.

The genes are TRBV20-1 and TRBJ2-3; D is possibly TRBD2 (6 bases). Germline V lookup: CDR1 DFQATT, CDR2 SNEGSKA (reference sequence). The CDR3 runs 16 residues. V was trimmed by 0 bases and J by 3 bases, leaving 16 bases between them. The CDR3 is CSARDLGGTGTDTQYF. CDR3 sequence (DNA): TGCAGTGCTAGAGATCTTGGGGGGACGGGGACAGATACGCAGTATTTT.

The chain uses TRBV7-9 and TRBJ2-3; D is unclear. V was trimmed by 2 bases and J by 13 bases, leaving 16 bases between them. There are 13 residues in the CDR3. Germline CDR1 SEHNR, CDR2 FQNEAQ (reference sequence). In DNA, the CDR3 is TGTGCCAGCAGCTTACCTTCAAGCGTCTTCAAGTATTTT. It yields the protein CASSLPSSVFKYF.

Comment on this clonotype: Since a much larger clone is just one base distant, this may be a read error. The chain has TRBV7-2 and TRBJ1-1; no reliable D call. The CDR3 is made up of 14 amino acids. CDR1 and CDR2 (germline): SGHTA, FQGNSA. The chain's CDR3 is CAGSLLGGNTEAFF. The CDR3 nucleotides are TGTGCCGGCAGCTTATTGGGAGGGAACACTGAAGCTTTCTTT.

About this clonotype itself: A much larger clonotype is one base distant, so this may be a read error. V gene TRBV20-1 combines with J gene TRBJ2-1; 9 bases align to TRBD2. V shed 0 bases, J shed 0 bases, and the junction held 3 bases outside the gene matches. Germline V gives CDR1 DFQATT, CDR2 SNEGSKA (reference sequence). The CDR3 sequence is 16 residues long. CDR3 nucleotides: TGCAGTGCTAGAGACCTGACTAGCGGCTCCTACAATGAGCAGTTCTTC. Translation gives CSARDLTSGSYNEQFF.

This clonotype was seen at least ten times. The chain joins TRBV6-2 or TRBV6-3 to TRBJ2-1; D gene ambiguous. In germline, CDR1 is MNHEY, CDR2 SVGEGT. V was pared by 5 bases and J by 7 bases, with 6 bases between. CDR3 length: 11 amino acids. For the CDR3, the DNA is TGTGCCAGCAGTCAGTCAAATGAGCAGTTCTTC. Translating gives CASSQSNEQFF.

The chain carries TRBV19 and TRBJ2-1, with D possibly matching TRBD2 (5 bases). This CDR3 is built from 15 residues. Looked up from germline, CDR1 is LNHDA and CDR2 is SQIVND (reference sequence). V was cut by 5 bases and J by 0 bases, with 11 bases left in between. As DNA, the CDR3 is TGTGCCAGTAGTCCGGGAATGAGCTCCTACAATGAGCAGTTCTTC. Its protein is CASSPGMSSYNEQFF.

This clonotype was detected only a few times. V usage is TRBV5-4 and J usage is TRBJ1-1, with 10 positions matching TRBD1. Germline CDR1 is SGHNT and CDR2 is YYREEE (reference sequence). This CDR3 has 15 amino acids. J was trimmed by 6 bases and V by 4 bases; bases with no gene match: 9. CDR3 region: CASSSMTGGRSEAFF. The CDR3 coding sequence is TGTGCCAGCAGCAGTATGACAGGGGGCCGCTCTGAAGCTTTCTTT. Full variable domain (remainder filled in from reference TRBV5-4 and TRBJ1-1): ETGVTQSPTHLIKTRGQQVTLRCSSQSGHNTVSWYQQALGQGPQFIFQYYREEENGRGNFPPRFSGLQFPNYSSELNVNALELDDSALYLCASSSMTGGRSEAFFGQGTRLTVV.

The V and J genes are TRBV20-1 and TRBJ2-5; 9 bases fit TRBD1. The CDR3 covers 18 residues. Losses at the gene ends were 0 bases for V and 5 bases for J; bases not matched to a gene: 16. CDR1 is DFQATT and CDR2 is SNEGSKA in the germline V gene (reference sequence). The CDR3 DNA is TGCAGTGCTAGAGATTCCTTATCCGGGACAGGGCTTTTCGAGACCCAGTACTTC. This translates into CSARDSLSGTGLFETQYF.

This clonotype was detected only a few times. The CDR3 sequence is CASSKDRGRDGYTF. CDR3 sequence (DNA): TGTGCCAGCAGTAAGGACAGGGGGCGCGACGGCTACACCTTC. The chain employs TRBV2 and TRBJ1-2, with TRBD1 matching over 11 bases. Germline CDR1 is SNHLY and CDR2 is FYNNEI. The V gene end was trimmed by 5 bases and the J gene end by 8 bases; junction bases not matched to a gene: 7. This CDR3 has 14 amino acids.

V gene TRBV7-9 combines with J gene TRBJ2-7; perhaps TRBD2 as D (5 bases). CDR3 size: 12 residues. The V end lost 5 bases, the J end lost 4 bases, and 9 bases lay between the germline ends. Germline CDR1 reads SEHNR; CDR2 reads FQNEAQ (reference sequence). The CDR3 DNA reads TGTGCCAGCAGCCAGAGGGTTTACGAGCAGTACTTC. This encodes CASSQRVYEQYF.

This chain connects TRBV28 to TRBJ2-3, with 8 bases fitting TRBD2. The V gene's germline CDR1 is MDHEN and CDR2 SYDVKM. The CDR3 extends over 16 amino acids. With V trimmed by 4 bases and J by 0 bases, 6 bases remained unmatched. The chain's CDR3 is CASSYLAGRSTDTQYF. The DNA of the CDR3 is TGTGCCAGCAGTTATTTAGCGGGACGAAGCACAGATACGCAGTATTTT.

This clonotype was detected only a few times. The V gene is TRBV4-2, the J gene TRBJ2-3, with TRBD2 matching over 8 bases. Trimming at V came to 0 bases and at J to 5 bases, leaving 10 bases not matched to a gene. The CDR3 spans 17 residues. Germline V gene lookup returns CDR1 LGHNA and CDR2 YNFKEQ. The CDR3 reads CASSQELAGLSEDTQYF. CDR3 sequence (DNA): TGTGCCAGCAGCCAAGAATTAGCGGGACTCTCGGAAGATACGCAGTATTTT.

The chain has TRBV12-3 or TRBV12-4 and TRBJ1-2; D unclear. The germline V and J ends were trimmed by 1 base and 6 bases, with 21 bases remaining between them. The CDR3 is 17 residues long. The DNA of the CDR3 is TGTGCCAGCAGTTTAGGTGGCCGGGCCGCCTGGAGGAATGGCTACACCTTC. Protein product: CASSLGGRAAWRNGYTF.

The V gene is TRBV7-7, the J gene TRBJ2-1; 13 bases fit TRBD2. V was clipped by 11 bases and J by 10 bases; unmatched bases: 8. The CDR3 runs to 13 residues. Per the germline V gene, CDR1 is SSHAT and CDR2 is FNYEAQ (reference sequence). CDR3 sequence (DNA): TGTGCCCAACGGACTAGCGGGAGCCAGGAGCAGTTCTTC. It is translated as CAQRTSGSQEQFF.

This clonotype was found a few times. This chain links TRBV7-8 with TRBJ2-5, with a possible D match to TRBD2 (7 bases). The CDR3 covers 14 residues. Germline V gene lookup returns CDR1 SGHVS and CDR2 FQNEAQ. V shed 5 bases and J shed 2 bases, with 12 bases lying between them. CDR3 region: CASSGRGLQETQYF. Written as DNA, the CDR3 is TGTGCCAGCAGCGGGAGGGGGTTACAAGAGACCCAGTACTTC.

V gene TRBV28 combines with J gene TRBJ2-5; D is perhaps TRBD2 (8 bases). There are 16 residues in the CDR3. The V end lost 7 bases, the J end lost 0 bases, and 18 bases lay between the germline ends. Germline V gene lookup returns CDR1 MDHEN and CDR2 SYDVKM. The CDR3 sequence: CASTGGGRGYQETQYF. The CDR3 DNA reads as TGTGCCAGCACCGGGGGGGGCAGGGGGTACCAAGAGACCCAGTACTTC.

This clonotype was observed a few times. J is TRBJ2-1 and V is TRBV12-3 or TRBV12-4; D is uncertain. The germline V and J ends were trimmed by 5 bases and 7 bases, with 9 bases remaining between them. CDR3 length: 12 residues. The DNA of the CDR3 is TGTGCCAGCAGTAGACTTGGGAATGAGCAGTTCTTC. It encodes CASSRLGNEQFF.

The J gene is TRBJ1-1, the V gene TRBV12-3 or TRBV12-4; unclear D gene. V was trimmed by 6 bases and J by 6 bases, leaving 17 bases between them. The CDR3 is 14 residues long. CDR3 amino acids: CASSPWADVAEAFF. The CDR3, as DNA: TGTGCCAGCAGCCCCTGGGCGGACGTAGCTGAAGCTTTCTTT.